The 26 T cell receptor beta chains below all came from one sample that was sequenced in a study of Ad26.COV2.S vaccination and SARS-CoV-2 variants. Assay: immunoSEQ multiplex PCR; the TCRdb copy retains only in-frame clones and omits some. The sample shows about 390,000 clones, approximately 91% of them seen only once. Treatment specified: 19 received Ad26.COV2.S at low or high dose, single or two shots; several received placebo; per-sample allocation not given. Following the first vaccine or placebo injection, samples were taken on day 63. The sequenced sample was peripheral blood, obtained in a trial of Ad26.COV2.S vaccine versus placebo. These receptors originate from a person aged 18-60 years who received the Ad26.COV2.S COVID-19 vaccine or a placebo.

The chain links TRBV6-6 to TRBJ2-1, with TRBD1 matching 9 bases. The ends lost 5 bases at V and 7 bases at J; junction bases unmatched: 9. Germline V gene data show CDR1 as MNHNY and CDR2 as SVGAGI (reference sequence). The CDR3 covers 15 residues. As DNA, the CDR3 is TGTGCCAGCAGTCTCGCGGGACAGGGTTCGAATGAGCAGTTCTTC. Protein: CASSLAGQGSNEQFF.

The V and J genes are TRBV18 and TRBJ1-1; the match to TRBD1 covers 8 bases. Trimming took 6 bases from V and 3 from J; bases not matched to a gene: 9. The CDR3 is made up of 15 amino acids. Germline CDR1 is KGHSH and CDR2 is LQKENI. In DNA, the CDR3 is TGTGCCAGCTCGGCCAGGGGGCCTCCTGACACTGAAGCTTTCTTT. Translation gives CASSARGPPDTEAFF.

The chain recombines TRBV27 with TRBJ1-5; weak D call: TRBD1 (5 bases). The length of the CDR3 is 15 residues. Looked up from germline, CDR1 is MNHEY and CDR2 is SMNVEV (reference sequence). The ends were cut back, 0 bases at V and 9 bases at J, with 15 bases in the middle. The DNA for the CDR3 is TGTGCCAGCAGTTTATCAGGGCAGGGTATAACGCCCCAGCATTTT. It codes for CASSLSGQGITPQHF.

The J gene is TRBJ2-1, the V gene TRBV19; D unclear. The V end was cut by 5 bases, the J end by 0 bases, with 14 bases between. Germline V gene lookup returns CDR1 LNHDA and CDR2 SQIVND (reference sequence). The CDR3 has 16 residues. CDR3 nucleotides: TGTGCCAGTAGTGTCGACAATCAATTCTCCTACAATGAGCAGTTCTTC. Translation gives CASSVDNQFSYNEQFF.

The J gene is TRBJ2-7, the V gene TRBV27; D is undetermined. Trimming removed 5 bases from V and 0 bases from J, with 11 bases in between. Germline V CDR1 and CDR2: MNHEY, SMNVEV (reference sequence). The CDR3 is 14 residues long. CDR3 amino acids: CASSRSTSSYEQYF. DNA for the CDR3: TGTGCCAGCAGTCGTTCAACGAGCTCCTACGAGCAGTACTTC.

The chain links TRBV29-1 to TRBJ2-1; weak D call: TRBD2 (6 bases). The ends were cut back, 2 bases at V and 8 bases at J, with 16 bases in the middle. This CDR3 comprises 14 residues. Germline V gene lookup returns CDR1 SQVTM and CDR2 ANQGSEA. CDR3 sequence: CSVERRRGIDEQFF. The CDR3 nucleotides read TGCAGCGTTGAACGGCGGCGGGGCATCGATGAGCAGTTCTTC.

This clone occurred a few times. It may be a read error: a sequence one base away is much more abundant. Other DNA variants within this sample encode the same CDR3. This chain uses TRBV5-6 with TRBJ2-3; D uncertain. V was trimmed by 0 bases and J by 2 bases, leaving 1 base between them. Germline-derived CDR1 and CDR2 are SGHDT and YYEEEE. CDR3 size: 12 residues. The CDR3 region is CASSLVTDTQYF. The CDR3 DNA is TGTGCCAGCAGCTTGGTCACAGATACGCAGTATTTT. Full variable domain (remainder filled in from reference TRBV5-6 and TRBJ2-3): DAGVTQSPTHLIKTRGQQVTLRCSPKSGHDTVSWYQQALGQGPQFIFQYYEEEERQRGNFPDRFSGHQFPNYSSELNVNALLLGDSALYLCASSLVTDTQYFGPGTRLTVL.

The chain couples TRBV19 to TRBJ1-5, with 7 positions matching TRBD1. The germline V gene has CDR1 LNHDA and CDR2 SQIVND (reference sequence). V gave up 6 bases and J gave up 4 bases; unmatched junction bases: 6. This CDR3 has 14 residues. The CDR3 coding sequence is TGTGCCAGTAGATCCACAGGGGTGAATCAGCCCCAGCATTTT. It specifies CASRSTGVNQPQHF.

The CDR3 sequence is CASSPSGGRTDTQYF. In DNA form, the CDR3 reads TGTGCCAGTAGTCCGAGCGGGGGCCGCACAGATACGCAGTATTTT. The chain combines TRBV19 with TRBJ2-3; TRBD2 agrees at 8 bases. Germline V lookup: CDR1 LNHDA, CDR2 SQIVND (reference sequence). The CDR3 is made up of 15 amino acids. The trim removed 5 bases at V and 1 base at J, leaving 5 bases unmatched.

This chain joins TRBV25-1 and TRBJ2-7; no definite D call. V gave up 4 bases and J gave up 7 bases, with 14 bases separating them. The CDR3 consists of 13 residues. Germline values: CDR1 MGHDK, CDR2 SYGVNS. CDR3 DNA sequence: TGTGCCAGCAGTGTGAGTAACACTCGGGAGCAGTACTTC. This translates into CASSVSNTREQYF.

This sequence joins TRBV19 and TRBJ2-2; 7 positions match TRBD1. CDR1 is LNHDA, CDR2 SQIVND, per germline (reference sequence). CDR3 length equals 17 residues. Trimming cost V 2 bases and J 5 bases; bases outside gene matches: 11. CDR3 protein: CASSINPDRSGTGELFF. The DNA of the CDR3 is TGTGCCAGTAGTATAAACCCGGACAGGTCTGGTACCGGGGAGCTGTTTTTT.

The J gene is TRBJ2-1, the V gene TRBV19; a possible D gene is TRBD2 (5 bases). Per the germline V gene, CDR1 is LNHDA and CDR2 is SQIVND (reference sequence). Trimming removed 7 bases at V and 6 bases at J, with 13 bases between. This CDR3 is 13 amino acids long. The CDR3 DNA sequence: TGTGCCAGTACCCCGACGGGGATCAATGAGCAGTTCTTC. This encodes CASTPTGINEQFF.

V usage is TRBV13 and J usage is TRBJ1-1; no definite D call. Germline lookup yields CDR1 PRHDT and CDR2 FYEKMQ (reference sequence). CDR3 length equals 16 residues. The V and J ends lost 1 base and 3 bases respectively, with 15 bases between them. As DNA, the CDR3 is TGTGCCAGCAGCTTAGTGTCAGGTGGTCGGGACACTGAAGCTTTCTTT. Its translation: CASSLVSGGRDTEAFF.

The rearrangement joins TRBV12-5 to TRBJ2-1, with TRBD2 identical over 8 bases. With V trimmed by 5 bases and J by 9 bases, 18 bases remained unmatched. Germline V gene sequence: CDR1 LGHNT, CDR2 FRNRAP. This CDR3 is built from 17 residues. The CDR3 region has the DNA TGTGCTAGTGGTCAGGGTTTCCGGGGGGGCCTGGTCATTGAGCAGTTCTTC. It yields the protein CASGQGFRGGLVIEQFF. The variable domain in full, with the rest retrieved from reference TRBV12-5 and TRBJ2-1, is DARVTQTPRHKVTEMGQEVTMRCQPILGHNTVFWYRQTMMQGLELLAYFRNRAPLDDSGMPKDRFSAEMPDATLATLKIQPSEPRDSAVYFCASGQGFRGGLVIEQFFGPGTRLTVL.

The CDR3: CASRGGGWETQYF. DNA of the CDR3: TGTGCCAGCAGAGGGGGGGGTTGGGAGACCCAGTACTTC. V and J are TRBV12-3 or TRBV12-4 and TRBJ2-5; tentatively, D is TRBD2 (7 bases). The CDR3 is 13 amino acids. Trimming took off 6 bases at V and 5 bases at J, with 13 bases between the two ends.

This clone turned up a few times. The J gene is TRBJ2-1, the V gene TRBV6-2 or TRBV6-3, with 13 bases identical to TRBD2. V was clipped by 2 bases and J by 5 bases; unmatched bases: 6. The V gene's germline CDR1 is MNHEY and CDR2 SVGEGT. This CDR3 region has 17 residues. The CDR3 reads CASSYPGLAGDNNEQFF. Written as DNA, the CDR3 is TGTGCCAGCAGTTACCCCGGACTAGCGGGGGACAACAATGAGCAGTTCTTC.

The chain joins TRBV9 to TRBJ2-5; TRBD1 might be the D (7 bases). Per the germline V gene, CDR1 is SGDLS and CDR2 is YYNGEE. The CDR3 is 15 amino acids. Trimming shortened V by 4 bases and J by 5 bases, and 18 bases separated the two germline ends. CDR3 DNA: TGTGCCAGCAGCCCAGGGGGGCGGGTAGGGGAGACCCAGTACTTC. This translates into CASSPGGRVGETQYF.

The CDR3 sequence is CASSDRGPGNTIYF. The CDR3 nucleotides are TGTGCCAGCAGTGATCGAGGTCCTGGAAACACCATATATTTT. V usage is TRBV2 and J usage is TRBJ1-3; D remains unclear. Trimming removed 3 bases from V and 2 bases from J, with 8 bases in between. The CDR3 sequence is 14 residues long. The germline gives CDR1 SNHLY, CDR2 FYNNEI.

This clone was found a few times. DNA of the CDR3: TGTGCCAGCAGTTACTCGAGTAAAACAGATACGCAGTATTTT. Amino acid sequence: CASSYSSKTDTQYF. The V call is TRBV6-5, the J call TRBJ2-3; D ambiguous. Trimming shortened V by 0 bases and J by 3 bases, and 7 bases separated the two germline ends. Germline assignment: CDR1 MNHEY and CDR2 SVGAGI. The CDR3 length is 14 residues.

The CDR3 reads CASSPWTSQETQYF. The CDR3 nucleotides read TGCGCCAGCAGCCCCTGGACTAGCCAAGAGACCCAGTACTTC. The chain carries TRBV5-1 and TRBJ2-5, with 7 bases lining up with TRBD2. The CDR3 length is 14 residues. J gave up 1 base and V 4 bases, and 4 bases lay outside the gene matches. Germline V gives CDR1 SGHRS, CDR2 YFSETQ.

The chain joins TRBV18 to TRBJ2-3; maybe TRBD2 (5 bases). Trimming took off 0 bases at V and 1 base at J, with 26 bases between the two ends. Germline V CDR1 and CDR2: KGHSH, LQKENI. The CDR3 is 21 amino acids. The CDR3 reads CASSPPGIIGGLKTCTDTQYF. The DNA for the CDR3 is TGTGCCAGCTCACCACCGGGAATTATCGGAGGACTGAAGACTTGCACAGATACGCAGTATTTT.

The CDR3 here is CASSLALENYGYTF. Written as DNA, the CDR3 is TGTGCCAGCAGCTTAGCGTTGGAAAACTATGGCTACACCTTC. V and J are TRBV7-9 and TRBJ1-2; D call uncertain. Germline values: CDR1 SEHNR, CDR2 FQNEAQ (reference sequence). Trimming stripped 0 bases from V and 2 bases from J, with 7 bases between. This CDR3 has 14 residues.

This clone has only one observation. The V call is TRBV9, the J call TRBJ2-4; the D gene is possibly TRBD1 (5 bases). The V gene lost 7 bases and the J gene lost 0 bases, with 11 bases spanning the gap. This CDR3 has 14 residues. In germline, CDR1 is SGDLS, CDR2 YYNGEE. CDR3 in amino acids: CASRVGLAKNIQYF. The DNA for the CDR3 is TGTGCCAGCCGGGTGGGGCTAGCCAAAAACATTCAGTACTTC. The whole variable domain, remainder taken from reference TRBV9 and TRBJ2-4, is DSGVTQTPKHLITATGQRVTLRCSPRSGDLSVYWYQQSLDQGLQFLIQYYNGEERAKGNILERFSAQQFPDLHSELNLSSLELGDSALYFCASRVGLAKNIQYFGAGTRLSVL.

This clone is a singleton in its sample. The chain employs TRBV11-2 and TRBJ2-5; 15 nucleotides agree with TRBD2. Germline assignment: CDR1 SGHAT and CDR2 FQNNGV. V gave up 3 bases and J gave up 5 bases; unmatched junction bases: 7. CDR3 length: 17 residues. CDR3 in amino acids: CASSLGLAGGGLETQYF. The CDR3 DNA follows: TGTGCCAGCAGCTTGGGACTAGCGGGGGGAGGTCTCGAGACCCAGTACTTC.

This clone showed up just once. The chain carries TRBV19 and TRBJ1-1, with D possibly matching TRBD1 (5 bases). This CDR3 has 13 amino acids. Trimming removed 1 base at V and 11 bases at J, with 14 bases between. The germline V gene encodes CDR1 LNHDA and CDR2 SQIVND (reference sequence). This CDR3 is CASSIVMRGAAFF. The CDR3 coding sequence is TGTGCCAGTAGTATAGTAATGAGGGGCGCGGCTTTCTTT.

This clone showed up just a few times. J is TRBJ1-6 and V is TRBV5-1; D gene unclear. Germline CDR1 and CDR2: SGHRS and YFSETQ. The V and J ends lost 0 bases and 1 base respectively, with 17 bases between them. CDR3 size: 19 residues. The CDR3 here is CASSLVGWASRSYNSPLHF. The CDR3 nucleotides read TGCGCCAGCAGCTTGGTTGGGTGGGCATCTAGATCCTATAATTCACCCCTCCACTTT.